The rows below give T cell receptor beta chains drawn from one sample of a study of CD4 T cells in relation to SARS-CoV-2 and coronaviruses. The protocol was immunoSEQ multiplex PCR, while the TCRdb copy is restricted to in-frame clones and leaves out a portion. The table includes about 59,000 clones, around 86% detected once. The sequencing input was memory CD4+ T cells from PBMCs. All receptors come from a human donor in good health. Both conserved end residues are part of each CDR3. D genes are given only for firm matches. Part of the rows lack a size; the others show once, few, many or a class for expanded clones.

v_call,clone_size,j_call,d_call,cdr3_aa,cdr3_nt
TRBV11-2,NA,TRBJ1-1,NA,CASSPATEAFF,TGTGCCAGCAGCCCCGCCACTGAAGCTTTCTTT
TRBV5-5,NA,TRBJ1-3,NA,CASSFPGNTIYF,TGTGCCAGCAGCTTCCCCGGAAACACCATATATTTT
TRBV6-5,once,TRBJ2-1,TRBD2,CASSYYGTSNRNEQFF,TGTGCCAGCAGTTATTACGGGACTAGTAACCGCAATGAGCAGTTCTTC
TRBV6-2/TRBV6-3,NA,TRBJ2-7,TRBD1,CASSYAARGQGKEQYF,TGTGCCAGCAGTTACGCCGCAAGGGGACAGGGTAAGGAGCAGTACTTC
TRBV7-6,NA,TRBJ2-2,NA,CASSSHPTGELFF,TGTGCCAGCAGCTCCCACCCCACCGGGGAGCTGTTTTTT
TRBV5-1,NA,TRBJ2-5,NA,CASSLVPDRQETQYF,TGCGCCAGCAGCTTGGTTCCCGACAGGCAAGAGACCCAGTACTTC
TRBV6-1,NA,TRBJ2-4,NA,CASSEGLAKNIQYF,TGTGCCAGCAGTGAAGGGTTAGCCAAAAACATTCAGTACTTC
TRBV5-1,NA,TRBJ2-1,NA,CASSLTGSPLNEQFF,TGCGCCAGCAGCTTGACCGGGAGTCCCCTCAATGAGCAGTTCTTC
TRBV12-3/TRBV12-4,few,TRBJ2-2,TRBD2,CASRAREAGELFF,TGTGCCAGCAGGGCGCGGGAGGCCGGGGAGCTGTTTTTT
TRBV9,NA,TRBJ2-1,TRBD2,CASSPLGPSGYNEQFF,TGTGCCAGCAGCCCCCTAGGGCCTAGCGGGTACAATGAGCAGTTCTTC
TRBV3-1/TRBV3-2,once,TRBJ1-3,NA,CASSRDFGGNTIYF,TGTGCCAGCAGCCGGGACTTCGGAGGAAACACCATATATTTT
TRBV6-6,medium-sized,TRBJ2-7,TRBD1,CASSYSNRGAAQYF,TGTGCCAGCAGTTACTCGAACAGGGGGGCGGCGCAGTACTTC
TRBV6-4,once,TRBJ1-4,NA,CASSDKGGEKLFF,TGTGCCAGCAGTGACAAGGGGGGTGAAAAACTGTTTTTT
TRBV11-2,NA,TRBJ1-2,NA,CASSSGLRRTYGYTF,TGTGCCAGCAGCTCGGGACTCCGGAGGACCTATGGCTACACCTTC
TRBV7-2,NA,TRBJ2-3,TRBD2,CASSQLSGRGYTDTQYF,TGTGCCAGCAGCCAATTAAGCGGGAGAGGTTACACAGATACGCAGTATTTT